The sequence of this T cell receptor (beta chain) was determined in a study of cytomegalovirus exposure and HLA in healthy donors. Study-wide background: Both the 120 or so validation repertoires and the approximately 700 first-cohort repertoires used the same platform, as reported by a later analysis.

The repertoire was sequenced with immunoSEQ multiplex PCR; TCRdb's copy has only in-frame clones and lacks some. Of around 300,000 clones in the sample, 70% to 90% were seen once. The CDR3 is made up of 14 amino acids. V lost 5 bases, J lost 7 bases, and 3 bases stayed unmatched. Germline CDR1 and CDR2: MNHEY and SMNVEV (reference sequence). About this clone: Its antigen is still unknown.

Study outcomes and limitations: Cytomegalovirus status was reportedly diagnosed by the classifier with high specificity and sensitivity. Subsequent analysis showed first-cohort TCR clusters tending to co-occur in some 110 validation repertoires. For most TCR sequences rarity was the rule, although some public TCRs occurred in many donors.

Sequenced material: PBMCs. V gene TRBV27 combines with J gene TRBJ1-6; 9 bases are a match to TRBD1. The source of this sequence is a woman between 18 and 29 years old in good health and CMV-seronegative. This CDR3 reads CASSLTGGNSPLHF. The CDR3 DNA reads TGTGCCAGCAGTCTAACAGGGGGCAATTCACCCCTCCACTTT.